Following are 32 T cell receptor beta chains from one sample sequenced in a study of beta chain features in type 1 diabetes (dated by TCRdb to 2017 to 2018). The library relied on the immunoSEQ multiplex PCR assay. All of the isolated RNA was reverse transcribed with the High Capacity cDNA Reverse Transcription Kit, so expressed TCRB transcripts were sequenced. TCRdb provides this immuneACCESS table in a form limited to in-frame rearrangements. Some clones are lacking; in checked studies, under half of them reflect an unresolved V gene, and why the rest are absent is not known. Counted in this sample were just over 450,000 clones; over 25% of them appeared once. The ten largest clonotypes hold around 0.065% of the sample. Sequencing was carried out using naive CD4+ T cells from blood. The cell subset or site label, read with the paper, signifies: true naive CD4+ T cells. Receptors originate from a man younger than 35 in good health.

J is TRBJ2-3 and V is TRBV5-4; D is ambiguous. Trimming pared 2 bases from V and 3 bases from J, leaving 10 bases between. There are 14 residues in the CDR3. CDR1 and CDR2 (germline): SGHNT, YYREEE (reference sequence). The CDR3 region has the DNA TGTGCCAGCAGCTTAGACGTGTTAACAGATACGCAGTATTTT. Translated, it gives CASSLDVLTDTQYF.

This clone was seen a few times. J is TRBJ2-1 and V is TRBV5-1; the D gene is possibly TRBD2 (7 bases). This CDR3 spans 15 amino acids. Germline values: CDR1 SGHRS, CDR2 YFSETQ. Trimming cost V 0 bases and J 8 bases, with 15 bases left between them. CDR3 DNA sequence: TGCGCCAGCAGCTTGGATCCAGCGGGACAAGATGAGCAGTTCTTC. Translated: CASSLDPAGQDEQFF.

This clone has only a few counts. This chain joins TRBV7-9 and TRBJ2-6; 9 bases agree with TRBD1. The germline gives CDR1 SEHNR, CDR2 FQNEAQ (reference sequence). The CDR3 runs to 18 residues. Trimming took 2 bases from V and 1 from J; bases not matched to a gene: 6. For the CDR3, the DNA is TGTGCCAGCAGCTTAAGAGGGGACAGGGTATCTGGGGCCAACGTCCTGACTTTC. Encoded protein: CASSLRGDRVSGANVLTF.

This clone was observed a handful of times. The rearrangement joins TRBV29-1 to TRBJ2-6, with D maybe TRBD1 (6 bases). V lost 7 bases, J lost 0 bases, and 13 bases lay in between. Per germline, CDR1 SQVTM and CDR2 ANQGSEA. The CDR3 length is 15 residues. The CDR3 bases are TGCAGCGCTAGGACAGAAAGCTCTGGGGCCAACGTCCTGACTTTC. Its protein is CSARTESSGANVLTF. Full variable domain (remainder filled in from reference TRBV29-1 and TRBJ2-6): SAVISQKPSRDICQRGTSLTIQCQVDSQVTMMFWYRQQPGQSLTLIATANQGSEATYESGFVIDKFPISRPNLTFSTLTVSNMSPEDSSIYLCSARTESSGANVLTFGAGSRLTVL.

On this clone: An end of the junction differs from the germline gene, which may be a read error. This sequence joins TRBV29-1 and TRBJ2-2; D is possibly TRBD1 or TRBD2 (5 bases each). The CDR3 loop spans 12 amino acids. Germline V lookup: CDR1 SQVTM, CDR2 ANQGSEA. The CDR3 protein is CSVRENTGELLF. CDR3 DNA: TGCAGCGTCAGGGAGAACACCGGGGAGCTGCTTTTT.

V usage is TRBV30 and J usage is TRBJ2-7, with 9 bases that match TRBD1. There are 15 residues in the CDR3. Trimming cost V 3 bases and J 5 bases; bases outside gene matches: 11. CDR1 and CDR2 from the germline V gene are GTSNPN and SVGIG (reference sequence). The CDR3, as DNA: TGTGCCTGGAGCCTGAACCCCGGGACAGGGAACGAGCAGTACTTC. Protein sequence: CAWSLNPGTGNEQYF.

A note on this clone: The same CDR3 can be traced to other DNA sequences in this sample. The chain has TRBV19 and TRBJ2-1; TRBD1 agrees at 9 bases. From germline, CDR1 is LNHDA and CDR2 SQIVND (reference sequence). The CDR3 totals 15 residues. The V gene end was trimmed by 4 bases and the J gene end by 2 bases; junction bases not matched to a gene: 3. As DNA, the CDR3 is TGTGCCAGTAGTACGGGACAGGGAACCTACAATGAGCAGTTCTTC. Translated: CASSTGQGTYNEQFF.

This chain links TRBV30 with TRBJ2-7; D may correspond to TRBD1 or TRBD2 (6 bases each). In germline, CDR1 is GTSNPN, CDR2 SVGIG (reference sequence). V lost 0 bases and J lost 3, with 18 bases in between. CDR3 length equals 16 residues. In DNA, the CDR3 is TGTGCCTGGAGTGTTCCGGGGGCTCCTGAGAACTACGAGCAGTACTTC. Encoded protein: CAWSVPGAPENYEQYF.

This clone was found a few times. The chain joins TRBV11-2 to TRBJ1-2; D is ambiguous. This CDR3 comprises 16 residues. V gave up 1 base and J gave up 5 bases, with 17 bases separating them. The germline gives CDR1 SGHAT, CDR2 FQNNGV. CDR3 sequence reads: CASSLGQTLTGYGYTF. CDR3 bases: TGTGCCAGCAGCTTAGGGCAGACCCTAACGGGATATGGCTACACCTTC.

V gene TRBV5-4 combines with J gene TRBJ2-5; 11 nucleotides match TRBD2. CDR3 length equals 16 residues. V was pared by 2 bases and J by 4 bases, with 7 bases of the junction left unmatched. CDR1 and CDR2 (germline): SGHNT, YYREEE (reference sequence). CDR3 DNA: TGTGCCAGCAGCTTTACTAGCGGGAGTCTCCCAGAGACCCAGTACTTC. Translated: CASSFTSGSLPETQYF.

CDR3 protein: CASANLGQGATEAFF. The CDR3 DNA reads as TGTGCCAGCGCAAACCTGGGACAGGGGGCCACTGAAGCTTTCTTT. V is TRBV7-2 and J is TRBJ1-1; 12 bases agree with TRBD1. The CDR3 has 15 amino acids. From germline, CDR1 is SGHTA and CDR2 FQGNSA. J lost 4 bases, V lost 8 bases, and 8 bases had no gene match.

In nucleotides, the CDR3 is TGTGCCTGGAGTATCAGCCTTGCGGGCACTGAAGCTTTCTTT. Translated, it gives CAWSISLAGTEAFF. The chain is built from TRBV30 and TRBJ1-1, with no clear D. Germline V gives CDR1 GTSNPN, CDR2 SVGIG (reference sequence). This CDR3 is built from 14 residues. The V gene lost 2 bases and the J gene lost 4 bases, with 14 bases spanning the gap.

The V gene is TRBV7-2, the J gene TRBJ2-7; D might be TRBD2 (6 bases). Per the germline V gene, CDR1 is SGHTA and CDR2 is FQGNSA. The ends were cut back, 1 base at V and 7 bases at J, with 11 bases in the middle. The length of the CDR3 is 13 residues. CDR3 in DNA: TGTGCCAGCAGCTTAGTGGAGGGACGGGAGCAGTACTTC. Protein product: CASSLVEGREQYF.

The CDR3 region is CASSPLGSTDTQYF. For the CDR3, the DNA is TGCGCCAGCAGCCCGCTAGGGAGCACAGATACGCAGTATTTT. The chain links TRBV5-1 to TRBJ2-3; the D is unclear. Trimming pared 4 bases from V and 0 bases from J, leaving 9 bases between. The CDR3 is 14 amino acids. Germline V gives CDR1 SGHRS, CDR2 YFSETQ.

The table lists this clone with a few counts. V and J are TRBV10-3 and TRBJ2-1, with D possibly matching TRBD1 (6 bases). CDR1 is ENHRY, CDR2 SYGVKD, per germline. This CDR3 region has 14 residues. V was trimmed by 7 bases and J by 3 bases, leaving 13 bases between them. The CDR3 bases are TGTGCCATCAAACAATCCAGGGGCTACAATGAGCAGTTCTTC. Amino acids: CAIKQSRGYNEQFF.

The rearrangement joins TRBV11-2 to TRBJ2-6; D is undetermined. CDR3 length: 13 amino acids. Per germline, CDR1 SGHAT and CDR2 FQNNGV. The V gene lost 5 bases and the J gene lost 2 bases, with 4 bases spanning the gap. The CDR3 DNA is TGTGCCAGCAGCCGCGCTGGGGCCAACGTCCTGACTTTC. This encodes CASSRAGANVLTF.

The gene calls are TRBV2 and TRBJ2-3; 8 bases fit TRBD2. With V trimmed by 3 bases and J by 4 bases, 3 bases remained unmatched. Germline V CDR1 and CDR2: SNHLY, FYNNEI. There are 14 residues in the CDR3. The CDR3 coding sequence is TGTGCCAGCAGTGAGCGGCGGGAGGCAGATACGCAGTATTTT. Amino acids: CASSERREADTQYF.

This clone occurred a few times. The chain joins TRBV13 to TRBJ2-5; D uncertain. From germline, CDR1 is PRHDT and CDR2 FYEKMQ (reference sequence). The germline V and J ends were trimmed by 0 bases and 4 bases, with 6 bases remaining between them. CDR3 length: 13 residues. Here the CDR3 reads CASSLGSGETQYF. CDR3 nucleotides: TGTGCCAGCAGCTTAGGGTCGGGAGAGACCCAGTACTTC.

The J gene is TRBJ2-7, the V gene TRBV9; unclear D gene. This CDR3 region has 13 residues. Germline V gives CDR1 SGDLS, CDR2 YYNGEE. V was pared by 0 bases and J by 4 bases, with 8 bases between. CDR3 coding DNA: TGTGCCAGCAGCGTAGAACCCGCATACGAGCAGTACTTC. Residues: CASSVEPAYEQYF.

The rearrangement uses TRBV2 and TRBJ2-2, with TRBD1 matching 8 bases. V trimming: 5 bases; J trimming: 4 bases; junction bases outside the gene matches: 3. The CDR3 totals 14 residues. The germline V gene encodes CDR1 SNHLY and CDR2 FYNNEI. The CDR3 here is CASSPDRGTGELFF. CDR3 DNA sequence: TGTGCCAGCAGTCCTGACAGGGGCACCGGGGAGCTGTTTTTT. Full variable domain (missing parts from reference TRBV2 and TRBJ2-2): EPEVTQTPSHQVTQMGQEVILRCVPISNHLYFYWYRQILGQKVEFLVSFYNNEISEKSEIFDDQFSVERPDGSNFTLKIRSTKLEDSAMYFCASSPDRGTGELFFGEGSRLTVL.

The rearrangement joins TRBV4-3 to TRBJ2-3; 15 nucleotides agree with TRBD2. Trimming took 1 base from V and 8 from J; bases not matched to a gene: 10. Per the germline V gene, CDR1 is LGHNA and CDR2 is YSLEER. This CDR3 is 18 amino acids long. The CDR3 bases are TGCGCCAGCAGCCAAGGAGCCGGGACTAGCGGGAGGAGGCGTACGCAGTATTTT. Protein product: CASSQGAGTSGRRRTQYF.

This CDR3 reads CASSDDGTLNEQYF. CDR3 bases: TGTGCCAGCAGTGACGACGGAACCCTTAATGAGCAGTACTTC. This chain joins TRBV6-1 and TRBJ2-7; D is ambiguous. The germline V gene encodes CDR1 MNHNS and CDR2 SASEGT. Between the trimmed V and J ends, which lost 3 bases and 7 bases, there was a span of 16 bases. The CDR3 has 14 residues.

This chain uses TRBV25-1 with TRBJ1-2, with D possibly matching TRBD1 (6 bases). The CDR3 length is 12 residues. Germline CDR1 MGHDK, CDR2 SYGVNS. With 2 bases removed from V and 6 bases from J, the gap between germline ends came to 7 bases. The CDR3 is CASSEQGNGYTF. In DNA, the CDR3 is TGTGCCAGCAGTGAACAGGGGAATGGCTACACCTTC.

The chain combines TRBV19 with TRBJ1-2; no firm D call. The length of the CDR3 is 13 residues. Germline assignment: CDR1 LNHDA and CDR2 SQIVND (reference sequence). The germline V and J ends were trimmed by 3 bases and 7 bases, with 12 bases remaining between them. The chain's CDR3 is CASSILDARGYTF. CDR3 in DNA: TGTGCCAGTAGTATTTTGGACGCCCGTGGCTACACCTTC.

This clone has only a few counts. The V gene is TRBV30, the J gene TRBJ2-3, with D maybe TRBD2 (6 bases). CDR3 length equals 19 residues. Trimming shortened V by 1 base and J by 1 base, and 24 bases separated the two germline ends. Germline V CDR1 and CDR2: GTSNPN, SVGIG (reference sequence). The CDR3 sequence is CAWSGGAGPLEGGTDTQYF. The DNA for the CDR3 is TGTGCCTGGAGTGGAGGAGCGGGCCCCTTAGAAGGGGGCACAGATACGCAGTATTTT.

The V gene is TRBV20-1, the J gene TRBJ2-7; D not certain. The CDR3 consists of 10 residues. V was pared by 3 bases and J by 6 bases, with 6 bases between. Germline V lookup: CDR1 DFQATT, CDR2 SNEGSKA (reference sequence). The DNA of the CDR3 is TGCAGTGCTAGTAGGACCGAGCAGTACTTC. Protein sequence: CSASRTEQYF.

The rearrangement uses TRBV12-1 and TRBJ2-5; the table's TRBD2 call for D was not verified on the DNA. TRBV12-1 counts as a pseudogene. The CDR3 spans 16 residues. In DNA form, the CDR3 reads TGTGCCAGCAGCTTTAGACTAGCGGGAGACCAAGAGACCCAGTACTTC. This encodes CASSFRLAGDQETQYF.

The V call is TRBV19, the J call TRBJ1-2, with no clear D. V gave up 5 bases and J gave up 5 bases, with 15 bases separating them. Germline lookup yields CDR1 LNHDA and CDR2 SQIVND (reference sequence). This CDR3 is built from 14 residues. CDR3 nucleotide sequence: TGTGCCAGTAGTGCGGCCGGGTCCCATTATGGCTACACCTTC. Translation gives CASSAAGSHYGYTF.

V and J are TRBV5-1 and TRBJ2-1; 8 bases are a match to TRBD2. V dropped 0 bases and J dropped 7; count of bases not matched to a gene: 9. CDR3 length: 16 residues. The germline CDR1 and CDR2 sequences are SGHRS and YFSETQ. CDR3 sequence reads: CASSLGPAGAGNEQFF. The CDR3 region has the DNA TGCGCCAGCAGCTTGGGGCCAGCGGGAGCGGGGAATGAGCAGTTCTTC.

The chain employs TRBV11-2 and TRBJ1-4; TRBD1 is a possible D gene (6 bases). The V and J ends lost 5 bases and 8 bases respectively, with 15 bases between them. This CDR3 has 14 amino acids. Germline CDR1 SGHAT, CDR2 FQNNGV. CDR3: CASSRDRLSEKLFF. CDR3 DNA: TGTGCCAGCAGCCGCGACAGGCTCAGCGAAAAACTGTTTTTT. The full variable domain, completed using reference TRBV11-2 and TRBJ1-4, is EAGVAQSPRYKIIEKRQSVAFWCNPISGHATLYWYQQILGQGPKLLIQFQNNGVVDDSQLPKDRFSAERLKGVDSTLKIQPAKLEDSAVYLCASSRDRLSEKLFFGSGTQLSVL.

The genes are TRBV7-2 and TRBJ2-7, with 11 bases aligning to TRBD1. This CDR3 has 14 residues. Unmatched junction bases numbered 2, after V lost 5 bases and J lost 2 bases. The germline V gene encodes CDR1 SGHTA and CDR2 FQGNSA. CDR3 DNA sequence: TGTGCCAGCAGCCAGGGACAGGGGGCCTACGAGCAGTACTTC. This sequence encodes CASSQGQGAYEQYF.

V is TRBV10-3 and J is TRBJ2-7; TRBD1 agrees at 10 bases. The CDR3 is made up of 13 amino acids. Trimming took 6 bases from V and 6 from J; bases not matched to a gene: 5. Germline CDR1 ENHRY, CDR2 SYGVKD. The CDR3 DNA reads as TGTGCCATCAGCCCCTGGACAGGGGGCGAGCAGTACTTC. This gives the protein CAISPWTGGEQYF.